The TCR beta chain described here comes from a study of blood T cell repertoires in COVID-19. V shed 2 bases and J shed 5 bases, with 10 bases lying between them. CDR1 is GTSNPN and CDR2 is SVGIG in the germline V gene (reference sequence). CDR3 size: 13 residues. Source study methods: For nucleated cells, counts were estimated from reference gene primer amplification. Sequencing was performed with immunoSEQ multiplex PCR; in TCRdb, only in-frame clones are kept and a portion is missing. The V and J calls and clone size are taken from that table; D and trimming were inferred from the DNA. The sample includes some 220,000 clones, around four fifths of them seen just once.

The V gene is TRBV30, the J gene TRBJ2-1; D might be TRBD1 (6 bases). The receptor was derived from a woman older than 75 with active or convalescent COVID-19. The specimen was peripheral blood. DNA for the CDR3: TGTGCCTGGAGTTCTACAGGGAACAATGAGCAGTTCTTC. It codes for CAWSSTGNNEQFF.